This T cell receptor beta chain originates from a study of preoperative IRX-2 immunotherapy in early breast cancer. Stated treatment: preoperative locoregional IRX-2 cytokine immunotherapy. This phase Ib study tested locoregional IRX-2 cytokine immunotherapy given before surgery. Relative to its sample, this clone is large. Only in-frame clones appear in the TCRdb table, and some are missing; sequencing was by immunoSEQ multiplex PCR. Among over 5,500 clones listed, roughly three quarters were seen once. The CDR3 extends over 14 amino acids. The germline gives CDR1 MNHGY, CDR2 SAAAGT. Trimming removed 8 bases from V and 2 bases from J, with 13 bases in between.

The genes are TRBV6-8 and TRBJ1-5, with no clear D. This TCR was sampled from a human donor with breast cancer. Sequences were derived from tumor tissue, sampled before IRX-2 immunotherapy. The chain's CDR3 is CASRPGGGNQPQHF. CDR3 DNA sequence: TGTGCCAGCCGGCCGGGAGGAGGCAATCAGCCCCAGCATTTT.